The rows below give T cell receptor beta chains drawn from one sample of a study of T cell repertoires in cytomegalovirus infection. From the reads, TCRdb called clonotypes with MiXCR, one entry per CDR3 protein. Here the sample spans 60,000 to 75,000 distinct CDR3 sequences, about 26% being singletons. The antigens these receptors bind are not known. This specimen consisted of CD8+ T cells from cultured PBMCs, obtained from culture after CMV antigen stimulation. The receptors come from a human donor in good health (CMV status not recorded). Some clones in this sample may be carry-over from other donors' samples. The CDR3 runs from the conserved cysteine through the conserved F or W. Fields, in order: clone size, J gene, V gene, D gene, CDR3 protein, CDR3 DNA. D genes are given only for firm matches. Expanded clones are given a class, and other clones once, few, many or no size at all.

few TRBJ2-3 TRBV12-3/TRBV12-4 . CASSPSGTDKDTQYF TGTGCCAGCAGTCCTTCGGGGACTGACAAAGATACGCAGTATTTT
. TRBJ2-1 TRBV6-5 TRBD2 CASTDGTRRGEQFF TGTGCCAGCACCGATGGGACTAGGAGAGGTGAGCAGTTCTTC
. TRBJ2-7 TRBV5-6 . CASSLGGTMDYEQYF TGTGCCAGCAGCTTGGGCGGGACGATGGATTACGAGCAGTACTTC
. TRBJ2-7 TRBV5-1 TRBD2 CASSIAGGGIYEQYF TGCGCCAGCAGCATAGCGGGAGGAGGGATCTACGAGCAGTACTTC
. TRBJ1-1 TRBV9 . CASSPPPPGDTEAFF TGTGCCAGCAGCCCCCCCCCGCCAGGGGACACTGAAGCTTTCTTT
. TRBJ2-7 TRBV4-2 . CASSQGRDEQYF TGTGCCAGCAGCCAGGGCCGGGACGAGCAGTACTTC
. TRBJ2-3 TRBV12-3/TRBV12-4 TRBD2 CASRPGLAGFTDTQYF TGTGCCAGCAGACCGGGACTAGCGGGATTCACAGATACGCAGTATTTT
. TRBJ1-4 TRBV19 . CASSMDISTNEKLFF TGTGCCAGTAGTATGGACATATCAACTAATGAAAAACTGTTTTTT
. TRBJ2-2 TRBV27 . CASSRVPGELFF TGTGCCAGCAGTCGAGTCCCCGGGGAGCTGTTTTTT
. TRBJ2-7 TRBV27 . CASSSGGILGEQYF TGTGCCAGCAGCTCGGGGGGCATTCTGGGCGAGCAGTACTTC
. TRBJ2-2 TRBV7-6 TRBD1 CVSSPDRLTGELFF TGTGTCAGCAGCCCGGACAGGCTCACCGGGGAGCTGTTTTTT
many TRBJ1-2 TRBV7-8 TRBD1 CASSAAGTGGWLTNYGYTF TGTGCCAGCAGCGCGGCCGGGACAGGGGGCTGGCTCACTAACTATGGCTACACCTTC
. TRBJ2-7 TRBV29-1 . CSVEQEGSYEQYF TGCAGCGTTGAACAGGAGGGGTCCTACGAGCAGTACTTC
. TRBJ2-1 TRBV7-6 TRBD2 CASSPGTSAFF TGTGCCAGCAGCCCCGGGACTAGCGCGTTCTTC
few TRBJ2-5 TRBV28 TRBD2 CASSLRTSGDLSGTQYF TGTGCCAGCAGTTTAAGGACTAGCGGGGACCTTTCTGGGACCCAGTACTTC
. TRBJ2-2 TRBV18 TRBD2 CASSFQGLGPGELFF TGTGCCAGCTCATTCCAGGGACTAGGCCCCGGGGAGCTGTTTTTT